These T cell receptor beta chains were read from a single sample in a study of long-term antiretroviral therapy in people with HIV. Clones were sequenced by immunoSEQ multiplex PCR, and TCRdb holds only the in-frame ones, with some missing. This table has about 16,000 clones, over 75% appearing once. Sequenced here: unsorted PBMCs, sampled 0.7 years before starting antiretroviral therapy. The source of these receptors is a man in his forties or fifties with HIV. Each CDR3 is given with its conserved first and last residue. D genes are given only for firm matches. The size field is filled for only some rows; it gives once, few, many or a size class.

TRBV5-1	TRBJ1-1	.	.	TGCGCCAGCAGCATGGAAATGAACACTGAAGCTTTCTTT	CASSMEMNTEAFF
TRBV5-4	TRBJ1-2	once	.	TGTGCCAGCAGCTTGGGGGCAGAGCGGGTATCTGGAGGCTACACCTTC	CASSLGAERVSGGYTF
TRBV25-1	TRBJ2-3	.	.	TGTGCCAGCTACCGGGAAGCCGAGGATACGCAGTATTTT	CASYREAEDTQYF
TRBV6-6	TRBJ1-3	.	.	TGTGCCAGCAGCTCGGACAGCCGACTATCTGGAAACACCATATATTTT	CASSSDSRLSGNTIYF
TRBV6-1	TRBJ1-2	few	.	TGTGCCAGCAGTGAATTTGGGTCAGTTCAGGTTTTC	CASSEFGSVQVF
TRBV27	TRBJ1-5	.	TRBD1	TGTGCCAGCGGACAGGGCAATCAGCCCCAGCATTTT	CASGQGNQPQHF
TRBV5-1	TRBJ2-3	.	TRBD2	TGCGCCAGCAGCGTGGGACTAGCGACAGATACGCAGTATTTT	CASSVGLATDTQYF
TRBV7-9	TRBJ1-2	.	.	TGTGCCAGCACCGACCTTGGGGGCGATTATGGCTACACCTTC	CASTDLGGDYGYTF
TRBV9	TRBJ2-3	.	TRBD2	TGTGCCAGCAGGGGGACTAGCTCTCTCGATACGCAGTATTTT	CASRGTSSLDTQYF
TRBV9	TRBJ2-7	.	.	TGTGCCAGCACCCTACTAAAGGGGGGGACCTACGAGCAGTACTTC	CASTLLKGGTYEQYF
TRBV25-1	TRBJ2-3	once	.	TGTGCCAGCAGTGAATATCCAGGCAGCACAGATACGCAGTATTTT	CASSEYPGSTDTQYF
TRBV7-2	TRBJ2-7	.	TRBD1	TGTGCCAGCACCCGAGGGGGCGCATATGGCGAGCAGTACTTC	CASTRGGAYGEQYF
TRBV18	TRBJ2-5	.	.	TGTGCCAGCTCACCGGGGAGCCAAGAGACCCAGTACTTC	CASSPGSQETQYF
TRBV6-6	TRBJ2-1	.	.	TGTGCCAGCAGCGCCGGACTTACAGCGGAGCAGTTCTTC	CASSAGLTAEQFF
TRBV18	TRBJ2-7	.	.	TGTGCCAGCTCACCACCGGTTCAGGCCGACTACGAGCAGTACTTC	CASSPPVQADYEQYF
TRBV11-2	TRBJ2-5	once	TRBD2	TGTGCCAGCAGCGAGATGAGCGGGGGGGCGGGAGAGACCCAGTACTTC	CASSEMSGGAGETQYF
TRBV2	TRBJ2-7	.	TRBD2	TGTGCCAGCAGTGATCGGGGACTAGCGGTACCCTACGAGCAGTACTTC	CASSDRGLAVPYEQYF
TRBV10-1	TRBJ2-1	.	TRBD2	TGCGCCAGCAGTGTTTTCGGGGGGACCTACAATGAGCAGTTCTTC	CASSVFGGTYNEQFF
TRBV7-2	TRBJ1-5	.	.	TGTGCCAGCAGCTTAGTCAGGGATAATCAGCCCCAGCATTTT	CASSLVRDNQPQHF
TRBV5-1	TRBJ1-2	.	.	TGCGCCAGCAGCTTGTCACAGGGTGAAGATGGCTACACCTTC	CASSLSQGEDGYTF
TRBV23-1	TRBJ2-5	.	.	TGCGCCAGCAGTTATCACAGGAGCCGCCAAGAGACCCAGTACTTC	CASSYHRSRQETQYF
TRBV6-1	TRBJ2-7	once	TRBD1	TGTGCCAGCAGGGAACCGGGACAGATCTACGAGCAGTACTTC	CASREPGQIYEQYF
TRBV5-1	TRBJ2-7	.	TRBD2	TGCGCCAGCAGCTTGGTCATAAGGGTGCGGGAGGGCCAGGGCTACGAGCAGTACTTC	CASSLVIRVREGQGYEQYF
TRBV29-1	TRBJ1-2	.	TRBD1	TGCAGCGTTCGAACTTTCCGGGACAGGGTATTAAGTAACTATGGCTACACCTTC	CSVRTFRDRVLSNYGYTF
TRBV7-8	TRBJ2-5	.	TRBD2	TGTGCCAGCAGCTTTTTGGGAGGGCGCTCCGGCGAGACCCAGTACTTC	CASSFLGGRSGETQYF
TRBV5-1	TRBJ1-1	.	.	TGCGCCAGCAGCGGGTGGGCAGGGACGAACACTGAAGCTTTCTTT	CASSGWAGTNTEAFF
TRBV5-6	TRBJ1-1	.	.	TGTGCCAGCAGCTTAAACAGGAGGAACACTGAAGCTTTCTTT	CASSLNRRNTEAFF
TRBV5-4	TRBJ2-3	.	TRBD2	TGTGCCAGCAGCTTGGGGGACTATGGCACAGATACGCAGTATTTT	CASSLGDYGTDTQYF
TRBV7-8	TRBJ2-4	.	TRBD1	TGTGCCAGCAGCTTAGGTAATGCGCGCCACAGGGGCAACATTCAGTACTTC	CASSLGNARHRGNIQYF
TRBV10-3	TRBJ2-7	.	TRBD2	TGTGCCACCCACGGGAGCGGGGGCCGTTACGAGCAGTACTTC	CATHGSGGRYEQYF
TRBV5-6	TRBJ2-5	.	.	TGTGCCAGCAGCTTGGACAGGCAAGAGACCCAGTACTTC	CASSLDRQETQYF
TRBV6-6	TRBJ2-7	.	.	TGTGCCAGCCAACGAGGGCCTACCTACGAGCAGTACTTC	CASQRGPTYEQYF
TRBV7-8	TRBJ2-7	.	TRBD2	TGTGCCAGCAGCGCCTCGGCCCATAGCGGGGGCCTGAAATACGAGCAGTACTTC	CASSASAHSGGLKYEQYF
TRBV30	TRBJ2-5	.	.	TGTGCCTGGAGATTAAATTGGTCTAGACGACGCCAAGAGACCCAGTACTTC	CAWRLNWSRRRQETQYF
TRBV29-1	TRBJ1-5	.	.	TGCAGCGTTATAGGTGAGGTTCAGGAAGGTCAGCCCCAGCATTTT	CSVIGEVQEGQPQHF
TRBV30	TRBJ1-2	.	.	TGTGCCTGGAGTCAGGACAGAGTCTATGGCTACACCTTC	CAWSQDRVYGYTF
TRBV7-6	TRBJ2-2	once	TRBD2	TGTGCCAGCAGCCCAACCCCCGGGACTAGCGGGACCGGGGAGCTGTTTTTT	CASSPTPGTSGTGELFF
TRBV28	TRBJ2-5	.	.	TGTGCCAGCAGTTTTGGAGGGGGGGAGACCCAGTACTTC	CASSFGGGETQYF
TRBV2	TRBJ1-2	.	TRBD1	TGTGCCAGCAGTCCTAGACAGGGAACGTTGAGTAGTTACACCTTC	CASSPRQGTLSSYTF
TRBV18	TRBJ1-3	.	.	TGTGCCAGCTCACTCTTGGAGGGACAAGGAGACTCTGGAAACACCATATATTTT	CASSLLEGQGDSGNTIYF
TRBV21-1	TRBJ2-2	.	.	TGTGCCAGCAGCAAAGTTTGGCCTAGCGGGCACACCGGGGAGCTGTTTTTT	CASSKVWPSGHTGELFF
TRBV18	TRBJ2-7	.	TRBD2	TGTGCCAGCTCACCACGACTAGCGGGAGGTTGGGAGCAGTACTTC	CASSPRLAGGWEQYF
TRBV9	TRBJ2-1	.	TRBD1	TGTGCCAGCAACTATAAACGACAGGGTCGGAGCAATGAGCAGTTCTTC	CASNYKRQGRSNEQFF
TRBV5-4	TRBJ2-7	.	.	TGTGCCAGCAGATCCCCCTCGGGTGGCGAGCAGTACTTC	CASRSPSGGEQYF
TRBV5-4	TRBJ2-1	.	.	TGTGCCAGCAGCTTGGATCCAGGCTTAGTATCACATGAGCAGTTCTTC	CASSLDPGLVSHEQFF
TRBV29-1	TRBJ1-1	few	.	TGCAGCGAGTCTGGGGCAAAGGACACTGAAGCTTTCTTT	CSESGAKDTEAFF
TRBV6-1	TRBJ2-5	.	TRBD1	TGTGCCAGCAGTGAAGCGCTCGGGACAGGGGTAGAGACCCAGTACTTC	CASSEALGTGVETQYF
TRBV10-3	TRBJ2-7	.	.	TGTGCCACGTCGGAGGGGGGCCAGAACGAGCAGTACTTC	CATSEGGQNEQYF
TRBV9	TRBJ1-5	.	TRBD1	TGTGCCAGCAGCGGGGGACAGGGGAACAATCAGCCCCAGCATTTT	CASSGGQGNNQPQHF
TRBV5-1	TRBJ2-2	.	TRBD2	TGCGCCAGCAGCTTGCAGGGAGGGGATAACACCGGGGAGCTGTTTTTT	CASSLQGGDNTGELFF
TRBV30	TRBJ1-2	.	TRBD1	TGTGCCTGGAGTGGCCGGGACAGGGGTTATGGCTACACCTTC	CAWSGRDRGYGYTF
TRBV7-8	TRBJ2-7	.	TRBD1	TGTGCCAGCAGCTCATCCGGGACAGGGTACTACGAGCAGTACTTC	CASSSSGTGYYEQYF
TRBV6-1	TRBJ2-7	.	.	TGTGCCAGCAGTGAACTGGGGGTCGACTCCTACGAGCAGTACTTC	CASSELGVDSYEQYF